What follows are 14 T cell receptor beta chains derived from one specimen sequenced in a study of a mutant IDH1 vaccine in newly diagnosed glioma. Time point given: week 35, safety follow-up. A single vaccine dose contained 300 ug of mutant IDH1 20-mer peptide, and topical imiquimod was used with it. Produced via immunoSEQ multiplex PCR; TCRdb's table is partial and in-frame only. The sample carries fewer than 35,000 clones, 78% recorded once. Their specific antigens are unknown. Sample: PBMCs, taken from a glioma patient whose treatment included an IDH1 peptide vaccine. The origin of the receptors is a woman between 40 and 55 years old with glioma.

V is TRBV27 and J is TRBJ1-4; tentatively, D is TRBD1 (5 bases). Trimming removed 1 base at V and 8 bases at J, with 11 bases between. Per germline, CDR1 MNHEY and CDR2 SMNVEV (reference sequence). This CDR3 spans 14 amino acids. As DNA, the CDR3 is TGTGCCAGCAGTTTATTGCGAGGGACGGAAAAACTGTTTTTT. Its protein product is CASSLLRGTEKLFF. Variable domain in full (rest from reference TRBV27 and TRBJ1-4): EAQVTQNPRYLITVTGKKLTVTCSQNMNHEYMSWYRQDPGLGLRQIYYSMNVEVTDKGDVPEGYKVSRKEKRNFPLILESPSPNQTSLYFCASSLLRGTEKLFFGSGTQLSVL.

This clone has more than one count but fewer than ten. The chain carries TRBV18 and TRBJ1-3; D is perhaps TRBD1 (5 bases). This CDR3 comprises 16 residues. Germline CDR1 reads KGHSH; CDR2 reads LQKENI. The germline V and J ends were trimmed by 3 bases and 0 bases, with 12 bases remaining between them. The CDR3 reads CASSPGPRSSGNTIYF. Here the CDR3 DNA reads TGTGCCAGCTCACCGGGGCCACGCAGCTCTGGAAACACCATATATTTT.

The V call is TRBV9, the J call TRBJ2-3, with TRBD1 as a possible D gene (5 bases). The CDR3 is made up of 13 amino acids. V shed 0 bases and J shed 4 bases, with 6 bases lying between them. CDR1 SGDLS and CDR2 YYNGEE come from the germline V gene. CDR3 loop: CASSVGGSDTQYF. The DNA of the CDR3 is TGTGCCAGCAGCGTAGGGGGCTCAGATACGCAGTATTTT. Supplemented by reference TRBV9 and TRBJ2-3, the full variable domain reads DSGVTQTPKHLITATGQRVTLRCSPRSGDLSVYWYQQSLDQGLQFLIQYYNGEERAKGNILERFSAQQFPDLHSELNLSSLELGDSALYFCASSVGGSDTQYFGPGTRLTVL.

This chain links TRBV6-5 with TRBJ1-5; the D gene is possibly TRBD1 (6 bases). CDR3 size: 14 residues. The V gene's germline CDR1 is MNHEY and CDR2 SVGAGI. Trimming took off 0 bases at V and 5 bases at J, with 8 bases between the two ends. The CDR3 nucleotides read TGTGCCAGCAGTTACTCGGGGGGCGATCAGCCCCAGCATTTT. Encoded protein: CASSYSGGDQPQHF.

This sequence joins TRBV6-6 and TRBJ2-2; D unclear. The CDR3 extends over 11 amino acids. Trimming took 3 bases from V and 7 from J, leaving 3 bases between them. Looked up from germline, CDR1 is MNHNY and CDR2 is SVGAGI (reference sequence). This CDR3 is CASSYFGELFF. The CDR3 nucleotides read TGTGCCAGCAGTTATTTCGGGGAGCTGTTTTTT.

The chain recombines TRBV6-5 with TRBJ1-1; D ambiguous. The germline gives CDR1 MNHEY, CDR2 SVGAGI. Trimming shortened V by 0 bases and J by 1 base, and 9 bases separated the two germline ends. CDR3 length: 15 residues. CDR3 sequence reads: CASSYSGKWNTEAFF. DNA of the CDR3: TGTGCCAGCAGTTACTCAGGGAAGTGGAACACTGAAGCTTTCTTT.

This chain joins TRBV27 and TRBJ2-1, with 7 bases identical to TRBD1. This CDR3 is 16 amino acids long. Germline CDR1 is MNHEY and CDR2 is SMNVEV (reference sequence). V dropped 3 bases and J dropped 5; count of bases not matched to a gene: 10. This CDR3 is CASSFGQALGNNEQFF. The CDR3 DNA is TGTGCCAGCAGTTTCGGACAGGCCCTCGGAAACAATGAGCAGTTCTTC.

The V call is TRBV14, the J call TRBJ1-3; TRBD1 agrees at 7 bases. The V gene end was trimmed by 4 bases and the J gene end by 3 bases; junction bases not matched to a gene: 3. Germline V gives CDR1 SGHDN, CDR2 FVKESK. The CDR3 totals 14 residues. CDR3: CASSRDSFGNTIYF. CDR3 sequence (DNA): TGTGCCAGCAGCCGGGACAGCTTTGGAAACACCATATATTTT.

The CDR3 nucleotides read TGCGCCAGCAGTGAGAGGACAGACTATGGCTACACCTTC. This encodes CASSERTDYGYTF. The rearrangement joins TRBV10-2 to TRBJ1-2; TRBD1 is a possible D gene (6 bases). Germline CDR1 WSHSY, CDR2 SAAADI. The CDR3 loop spans 13 amino acids. V was cut by 2 bases and J by 3 bases, with 7 bases left in between.

This clone has just a few counts. The gene calls are TRBV6-5 and TRBJ1-1, with D hard to call. Germline V gene sequence: CDR1 MNHEY, CDR2 SVGAGI. V was cut by 6 bases and J by 5 bases, with 19 bases left in between. The CDR3 sequence is 15 residues long. The CDR3 nucleotides are TGTGCCAGCAGACCCAGGTGGGAAAGCGGGACTGAAGCTTTCTTT. Translating gives CASRPRWESGTEAFF.

CDR3 sequence: CASSLNRGPTGELFF. The CDR3 coding sequence is TGTGCCAGCAGTTTAAACAGGGGCCCCACCGGGGAGCTGTTTTTT. This chain joins TRBV27 and TRBJ2-2; 7 bases are a match to TRBD1. Germline CDR1 and CDR2: MNHEY and SMNVEV (reference sequence). The CDR3 has 15 amino acids. J was trimmed by 4 bases and V by 2 bases; bases with no gene match: 4.

The chain uses TRBV6-6 and TRBJ1-2; the D is unclear. Trimming removed 0 bases at V and 8 bases at J, with 13 bases between. The CDR3 is made up of 14 amino acids. Germline V gene lookup returns CDR1 MNHNY and CDR2 SVGAGI (reference sequence). CDR3 residues: CASSYSLEEEGYTF. The CDR3, as DNA: TGTGCCAGCAGTTACTCCTTAGAGGAGGAAGGCTACACCTTC.

The chain uses TRBV30 and TRBJ2-7; D not resolved. V was pared by 5 bases and J by 3 bases, with 5 bases between. From germline, CDR1 is GTSNPN and CDR2 SVGIG (reference sequence). The CDR3 has 10 amino acids. For the CDR3, the DNA is TGTGCCTGGGGCATCTACGAGCAGTACTTC. Its protein is CAWGIYEQYF.

CDR3 in DNA: TGCGCCAGCAGCCATGCGGGGACAGGGATTAGGACCGGGGAGCTGTTTTTT. Translation gives CASSHAGTGIRTGELFF. This sequence joins TRBV4-3 and TRBJ2-2; 9 positions match TRBD1. This CDR3 is 17 amino acids long. Germline trimming cut 3 bases from V and 5 bases from J; bases unmatched to any gene: 10. Germline V gene data show CDR1 as LGHNA and CDR2 as YSLEER.